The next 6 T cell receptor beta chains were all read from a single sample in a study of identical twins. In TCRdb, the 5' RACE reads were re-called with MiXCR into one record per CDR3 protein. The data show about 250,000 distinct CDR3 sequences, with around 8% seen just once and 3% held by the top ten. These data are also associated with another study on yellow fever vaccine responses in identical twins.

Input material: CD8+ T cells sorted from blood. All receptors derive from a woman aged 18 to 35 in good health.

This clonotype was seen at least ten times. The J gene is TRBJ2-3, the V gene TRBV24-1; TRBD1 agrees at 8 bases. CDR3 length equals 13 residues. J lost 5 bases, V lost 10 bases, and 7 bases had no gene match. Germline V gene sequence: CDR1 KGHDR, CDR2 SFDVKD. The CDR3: CATKDRVRDTQYF. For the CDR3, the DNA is TGTGCCACAAAGGACAGGGTGAGAGATACGCAGTATTTT.

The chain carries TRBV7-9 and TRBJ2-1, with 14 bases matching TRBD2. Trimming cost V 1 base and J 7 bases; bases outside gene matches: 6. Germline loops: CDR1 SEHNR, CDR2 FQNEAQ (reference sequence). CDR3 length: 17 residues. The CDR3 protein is CASSLDPGLAGENEQFF. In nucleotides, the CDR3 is TGTGCCAGCAGCTTAGACCCGGGACTAGCGGGAGAAAATGAGCAGTTCTTC.

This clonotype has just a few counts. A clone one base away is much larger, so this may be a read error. The CDR3 nucleotides are TGCTGTGCTAGCTCCCTAGCGGGGGGGTCCTACAATGAGCAGTTCTTC. The encoded protein is CCASSLAGGSYNEQFF. V gene TRBV20-1 combines with J gene TRBJ2-1, with 12 nucleotides matching TRBD2. This CDR3 has 16 amino acids. Germline CDR1 is DFQATT and CDR2 is SNEGSKA (reference sequence).

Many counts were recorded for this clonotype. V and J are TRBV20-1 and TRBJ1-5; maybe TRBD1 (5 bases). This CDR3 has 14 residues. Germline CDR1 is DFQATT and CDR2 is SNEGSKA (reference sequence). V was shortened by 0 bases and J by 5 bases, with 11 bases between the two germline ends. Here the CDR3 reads CSARDWTNDQPQHF. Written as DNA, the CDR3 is TGCAGTGCTAGAGATTGGACAAATGATCAGCCCCAGCATTTT.

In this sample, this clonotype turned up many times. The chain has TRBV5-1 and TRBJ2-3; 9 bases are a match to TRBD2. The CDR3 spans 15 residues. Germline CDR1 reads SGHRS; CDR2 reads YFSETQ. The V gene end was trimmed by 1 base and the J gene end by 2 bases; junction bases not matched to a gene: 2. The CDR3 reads CASSLRTSDTDTQYF. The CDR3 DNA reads TGCGCCAGCAGCTTGAGGACTAGCGACACAGATACGCAGTATTTT.

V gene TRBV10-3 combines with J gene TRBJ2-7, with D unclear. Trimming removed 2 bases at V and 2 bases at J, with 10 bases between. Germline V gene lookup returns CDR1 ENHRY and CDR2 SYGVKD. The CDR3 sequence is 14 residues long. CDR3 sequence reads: CAISEAGWTYEQYF. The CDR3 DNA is TGTGCCATCAGTGAGGCCGGGTGGACCTACGAGCAGTACTTC.